This T cell receptor (beta chain) was recovered during a study of blood T cell repertoires in COVID-19. Background on the study: Donors in the United States, Italy and Spain gave samples during acute or convalescent COVID-19. Nucleic acid was either cDNA or gDNA, and it came from T cells, B-cell-depleted T cells, or PBMCs.

Per the original data handling: Reference gene primer amplification yielded estimated nucleated cell counts. Assay used: immunoSEQ multiplex PCR; TCRdb lists only in-frame clones, some missing. D and trimming come from the DNA, and the V and J calls and clone size come from that table. The table shows around 250,000 clones, with roughly 83% occurring only once. After removal of 8 bases from V and 3 bases from J, the junction contained 9 bases not matched to a gene. CDR1 is ENHRY, CDR2 SYGVKD, per germline. This CDR3 is built from 15 residues. The V and J genes are TRBV10-3 and TRBJ2-7, with 11 bases fitting TRBD1. Sequenced sample: peripheral blood. The receptor's source is a man aged 55 to 70 who had recovered from COVID-19. This chain's CDR3 is CAIGRDRGSDYEQYF. Here the CDR3 DNA reads TGTGCCATCGGTCGGGACAGGGGGAGCGACTACGAGCAGTACTTC.